This TCR beta chain was obtained from a study of shared T cell receptors in the human thymus. Clones were sequenced by immunoSEQ multiplex PCR, and TCRdb holds only the in-frame ones, with some missing. The data show about 710,000 clones, about 89% seen once. Trimming took 4 bases from V and 1 from J, leaving 10 bases between them. CDR3 size: 14 residues. Germline lookup yields CDR1 MNHEY and CDR2 SMNVEV (reference sequence). This sample also belongs to another study, concerning human thymus T cells. From that second work: Donors were healthy Finnish babies undergoing corrective operations for congenital heart defects. Surgeons resected thymus tissue during corrective heart surgery. Use of V and J genes seemed skewed within the thymic and blood repertoires.

Sample: thymocytes. This TCR was sampled from a boy under two years old with a congenital heart defect. This chain connects TRBV27 to TRBJ1-1; D is possibly TRBD1 (5 bases). The CDR3 loop is CASSSQETNTEAFF. The CDR3 nucleotides are TGTGCCAGCAGTTCACAGGAGACGAACACTGAAGCTTTCTTT.